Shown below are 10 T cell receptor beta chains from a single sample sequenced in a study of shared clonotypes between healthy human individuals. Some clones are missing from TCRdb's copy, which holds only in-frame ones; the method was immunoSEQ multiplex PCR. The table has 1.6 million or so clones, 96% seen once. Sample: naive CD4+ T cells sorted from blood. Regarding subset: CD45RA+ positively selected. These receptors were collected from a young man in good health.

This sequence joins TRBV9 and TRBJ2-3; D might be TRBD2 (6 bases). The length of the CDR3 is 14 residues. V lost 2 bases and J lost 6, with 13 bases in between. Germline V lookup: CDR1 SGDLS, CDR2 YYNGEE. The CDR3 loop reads CASSVGGVMDTQYF. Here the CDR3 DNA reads TGTGCCAGCAGCGTCGGGGGAGTAATGGATACGCAGTATTTT. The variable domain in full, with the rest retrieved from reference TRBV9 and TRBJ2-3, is DSGVTQTPKHLITATGQRVTLRCSPRSGDLSVYWYQQSLDQGLQFLIQYYNGEERAKGNILERFSAQQFPDLHSELNLSSLELGDSALYFCASSVGGVMDTQYFGPGTRLTVL.

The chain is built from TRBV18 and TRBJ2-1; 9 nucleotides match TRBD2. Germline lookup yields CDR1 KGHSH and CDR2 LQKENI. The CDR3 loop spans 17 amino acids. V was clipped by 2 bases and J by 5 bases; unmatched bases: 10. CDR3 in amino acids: CASSPLGAGGIHNEQFF. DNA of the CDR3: TGTGCCAGCTCACCATTAGGCGCGGGAGGGATCCACAATGAGCAGTTCTTC. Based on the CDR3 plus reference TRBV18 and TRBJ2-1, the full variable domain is NAGVMQNPRHLVRRRGQEARLRCSPMKGHSHVYWYRQLPEEGLKFMVYLQKENIIDESGMPKERFSAEFPKEGPSILRIQQVVRGDSAAYFCASSPLGAGGIHNEQFFGPGTRLTVL.

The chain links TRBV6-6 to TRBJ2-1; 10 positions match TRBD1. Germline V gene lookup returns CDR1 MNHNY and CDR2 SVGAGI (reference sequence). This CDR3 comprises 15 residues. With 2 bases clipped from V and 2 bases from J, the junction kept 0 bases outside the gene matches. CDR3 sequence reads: CASSYDRGPYNEQFF. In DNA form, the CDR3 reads TGTGCCAGCAGTTACGACAGGGGGCCCTACAATGAGCAGTTCTTC.

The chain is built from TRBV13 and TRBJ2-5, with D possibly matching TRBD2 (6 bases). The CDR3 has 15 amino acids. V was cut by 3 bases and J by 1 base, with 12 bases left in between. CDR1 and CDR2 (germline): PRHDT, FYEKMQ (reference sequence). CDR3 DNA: TGTGCCAGCAGCTTGGCCCCGGGACTCCAAGAGACCCAGTACTTC. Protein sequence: CASSLAPGLQETQYF.

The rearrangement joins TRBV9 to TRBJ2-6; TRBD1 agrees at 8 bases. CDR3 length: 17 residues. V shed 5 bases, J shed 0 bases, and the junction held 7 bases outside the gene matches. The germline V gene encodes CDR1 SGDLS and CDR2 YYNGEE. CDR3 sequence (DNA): TGTGCCAGCAGTAGGGACAGGACGAACTCTGGGGCCAACGTCCTGACTTTC. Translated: CASSRDRTNSGANVLTF.

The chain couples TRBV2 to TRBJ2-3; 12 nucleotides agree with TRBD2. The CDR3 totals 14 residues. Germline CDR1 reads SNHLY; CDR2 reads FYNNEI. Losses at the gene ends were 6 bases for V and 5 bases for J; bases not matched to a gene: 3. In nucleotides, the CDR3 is TGTGCCAGCAGATTACTAGCGGGAGGAGATACGCAGTATTTT. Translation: CASRLLAGGDTQYF.

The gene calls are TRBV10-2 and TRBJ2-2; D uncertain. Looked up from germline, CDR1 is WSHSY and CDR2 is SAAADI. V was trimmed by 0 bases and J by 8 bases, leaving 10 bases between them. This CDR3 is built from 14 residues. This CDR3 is CASSESTQGGELFF. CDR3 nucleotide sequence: TGCGCCAGCAGTGAGTCGACACAAGGGGGGGAGCTGTTTTTT.

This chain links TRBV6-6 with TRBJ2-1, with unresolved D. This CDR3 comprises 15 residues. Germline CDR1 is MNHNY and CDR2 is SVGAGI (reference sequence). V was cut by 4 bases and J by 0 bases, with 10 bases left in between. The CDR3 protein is CASSSELSSYNEQFF. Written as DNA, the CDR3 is TGTGCCAGCAGTTCCGAGTTGAGCTCCTACAATGAGCAGTTCTTC.

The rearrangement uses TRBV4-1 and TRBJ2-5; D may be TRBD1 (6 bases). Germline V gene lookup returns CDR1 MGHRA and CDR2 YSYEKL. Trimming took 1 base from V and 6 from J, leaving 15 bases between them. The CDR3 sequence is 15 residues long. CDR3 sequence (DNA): TGCGCCAGCAGCCAAGGTATGACAGGAGTACAGACCCAGTACTTC. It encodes CASSQGMTGVQTQYF.

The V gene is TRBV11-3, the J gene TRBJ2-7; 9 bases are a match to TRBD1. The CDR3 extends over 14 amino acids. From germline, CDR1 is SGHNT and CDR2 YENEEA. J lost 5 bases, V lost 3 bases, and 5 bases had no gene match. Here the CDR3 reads CASSLGQGLDEQYF. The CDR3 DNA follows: TGTGCCAGCAGCTTGGGACAGGGTCTCGACGAGCAGTACTTC.